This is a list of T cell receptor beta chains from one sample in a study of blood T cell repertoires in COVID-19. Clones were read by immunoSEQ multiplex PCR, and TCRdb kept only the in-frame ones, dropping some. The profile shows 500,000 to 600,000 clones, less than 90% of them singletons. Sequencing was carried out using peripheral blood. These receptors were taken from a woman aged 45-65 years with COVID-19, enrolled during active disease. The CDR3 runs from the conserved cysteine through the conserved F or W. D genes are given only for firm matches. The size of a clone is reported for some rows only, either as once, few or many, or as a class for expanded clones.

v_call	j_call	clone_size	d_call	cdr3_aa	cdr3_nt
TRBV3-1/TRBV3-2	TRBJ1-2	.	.	CASSYTLTDGYTF	TGTGCCAGCAGCTATACACTAACGGATGGCTACACCTTC
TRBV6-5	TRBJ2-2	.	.	CASSPTANTGELFF	TGTGCCAGCAGTCCAACAGCGAACACCGGGGAGCTGTTTTTT
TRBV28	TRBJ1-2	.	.	CASTVFGGNYGYTF	TGTGCCAGCACGGTATTCGGGGGGAACTATGGCTACACCTTC
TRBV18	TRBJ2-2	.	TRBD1	CASSPGVTGPTGELFF	TGTGCCAGCTCACCAGGAGTGACAGGGCCCACCGGGGAGCTGTTTTTT
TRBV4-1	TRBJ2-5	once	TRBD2	CASSQDRGGLETQYF	TGCGCCAGCAGCCAAGACCGGGGGGGCCTTGAGACCCAGTACTTC
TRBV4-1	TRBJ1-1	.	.	CASSHRPRANEAFF	TGCGCCAGCAGCCACCGTCCCAGGGCGAATGAAGCTTTCTTT
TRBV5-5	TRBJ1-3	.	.	CASSSLAGSGNTIYF	TGTGCCAGCAGCTCCCTGGCTGGCTCTGGAAACACCATATATTTT
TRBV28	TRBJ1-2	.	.	CASSPGRGGYTF	TGTGCCAGCAGCCCCGGGAGGGGGGGCTACACCTTC
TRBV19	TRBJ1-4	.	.	CASSILQGNREKLFF	TGTGCCAGTAGTATCCTCCAGGGTAACCGGGAAAAACTGTTTTTT
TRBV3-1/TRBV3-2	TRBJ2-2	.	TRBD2	CASSQVGLAGGINGELFF	TGTGCCAGCAGCCAAGTTGGGCTAGCGGGGGGCATAAACGGGGAGCTGTTTTTT
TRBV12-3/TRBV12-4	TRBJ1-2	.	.	CASSLSPNGYTF	TGTGCCAGCAGTTTAAGCCCCAATGGCTACACCTTC
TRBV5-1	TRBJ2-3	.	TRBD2	CASSARLAGGPGSGTDTQYF	TGCGCCAGCAGCGCGAGACTAGCGGGGGGGCCTGGCAGCGGCACAGATACGCAGTATTTT